Below, 18 T cell receptor beta chains from the same sample are listed, as sequenced in a study of blood T cell repertoires in COVID-19. TCRdb's copy holds only in-frame clones and misses some; the assay was immunoSEQ multiplex PCR. The sample has around 47,000 clones, more than 75% seen once. Specimen: peripheral blood. All receptors derive from a man aged 35-49 years with COVID-19, enrolled during active disease.

This clone has only one observation. V gene TRBV12-3 or TRBV12-4 combines with J gene TRBJ2-1; perhaps TRBD2 as D (6 bases). V shed 6 bases and J shed 7 bases, with 13 bases lying between them. This CDR3 comprises 13 residues. For the CDR3, the DNA is TGTGCCAGCAGCCCTCCCGGGGGAAATGAGCAGTTCTTC. It specifies CASSPPGGNEQFF.

This clone was counted once. The rearrangement joins TRBV5-6 to TRBJ2-1, with D possibly matching TRBD2 (6 bases). The length of the CDR3 is 12 residues. Trimming took 4 bases from V and 15 from J, leaving 17 bases between them. Germline CDR1 and CDR2: SGHDT and YYEEEE. The CDR3 coding sequence is TGTGCCAGCAGCCTGGGCCTCGCGGGAACGTTCTTC. Protein: CASSLGLAGTFF.

The V and J genes are TRBV5-6 and TRBJ1-1; TRBD1 might be the D (5 bases). Per the germline V gene, CDR1 is SGHDT and CDR2 is YYEEEE. This CDR3 region has 14 residues. V was cut by 1 base and J by 0 bases, with 7 bases left in between. The CDR3 sequence: CASSLRGVNTEAFF. CDR3 in DNA: TGTGCCAGCAGCTTGAGGGGTGTGAACACTGAAGCTTTCTTT.

The gene calls are TRBV25-1 and TRBJ1-2, with D hard to call. The V and J ends lost 5 bases and 6 bases respectively, with 19 bases between them. The germline V gene encodes CDR1 MGHDK and CDR2 SYGVNS. The CDR3 totals 15 residues. CDR3 loop: CASSPQYTGGNGYTF. The CDR3 DNA reads TGTGCCAGCAGTCCCCAATATACCGGAGGGAATGGCTACACCTTC.

The chain has TRBV19 and TRBJ1-2; a weak D match, TRBD1 (6 bases). Germline V gene lookup returns CDR1 LNHDA and CDR2 SQIVND (reference sequence). V was trimmed by 9 bases and J by 7 bases, leaving 18 bases between them. The CDR3 sequence is 13 residues long. CDR3 in amino acids: CASSRDNLPGYTF. The CDR3 nucleotides are TGTGCCAGCAGCCGGGACAACCTCCCTGGCTACACCTTC.

The rearrangement links TRBV6-6 to TRBJ2-5, with D hard to call. The V end was cut by 2 bases, the J end by 1 base, with 5 bases between. The CDR3 runs to 13 residues. Germline CDR1 MNHNY, CDR2 SVGAGI (reference sequence). The CDR3 bases are TGTGCCAGCAGTTACGGCAGCCAAGAGACCCAGTACTTC. Protein: CASSYGSQETQYF.

The chain has TRBV19 and TRBJ2-7; unclear D gene. Trimming removed 9 bases at V and 8 bases at J, with 14 bases between. The CDR3 has 11 residues. Germline V CDR1 and CDR2: LNHDA, SQIVND (reference sequence). CDR3 residues: CASPSGRKQYF. DNA of the CDR3: TGTGCCAGCCCCAGTGGCCGTAAGCAGTACTTC.

The chain recombines TRBV5-6 with TRBJ2-7; D unresolved. Germline CDR1 is SGHDT and CDR2 is YYEEEE. V was trimmed by 4 bases and J by 4 bases, leaving 6 bases between them. The CDR3 covers 11 residues. The CDR3 loop is CASSNQYEQYF. The CDR3 DNA reads TGTGCCAGCAGCAACCAGTACGAGCAGTACTTC.

The rearrangement links TRBV5-8 to TRBJ2-7, with D perhaps TRBD1 (6 bases). Germline assignment: CDR1 SGHTS and CDR2 YDEGEE. V lost 5 bases, J lost 5 bases, and 17 bases lay in between. CDR3 length: 14 residues. CDR3 region: CASSIRQVSDEQYF. The CDR3 bases are TGTGCCAGCAGTATCAGACAGGTATCGGACGAGCAGTACTTC. The variable domain in full, with the rest retrieved from reference TRBV5-8 and TRBJ2-7, is EAGVTQSPTHLIKTRGQQATLRCSPISGHTSVYWYQQALGLGLQFLLWYDEGEERNRGNFPPRFSGRQFPNYSSELNVNALELEDSALYLCASSIRQVSDEQYFGPGTRLTVT.

This clone has only one observation. The genes are TRBV21-1 and TRBJ1-5; the table's D gene call, TRBD1, was not cross checked with the DNA. TRBV21-1 is listed as a pseudogene. The length of the CDR3 is 17 residues. CDR3 DNA sequence: TGTGCCAGCAGCAAAATTACAGCCAGTTATAGCAATCAGCCCCAGCATTTT. Its protein product is CASSKITASYSNQPQHF.

V is TRBV10-3 and J is TRBJ1-1; D unresolved. The V and J ends lost 0 bases and 0 bases respectively, with 8 bases between them. Germline CDR1 reads ENHRY; CDR2 reads SYGVKD. The CDR3 spans 15 residues. Here the CDR3 reads CAISESPSMNTEAFF. The CDR3 nucleotides are TGTGCCATCAGTGAGTCTCCGAGCATGAACACTGAAGCTTTCTTT.

This rearrangement joins TRBV2 to TRBJ1-6, with TRBD1 as a possible D gene (6 bases). Deletions cut 2 bases from V and 10 bases from J, with 12 bases between. The CDR3 consists of 14 residues. Germline-derived CDR1 and CDR2 are SNHLY and FYNNEI. The CDR3 region is CASSENQGRSPLHF. The CDR3, as DNA: TGTGCCAGCAGTGAAAACCAGGGGCGGTCACCCCTCCACTTT.

The chain recombines TRBV9 with TRBJ1-6; 7 bases are a match to TRBD1. CDR1 is SGDLS, CDR2 YYNGEE, per germline. V lost 0 bases, J lost 9 bases, and 6 bases stayed unmatched. CDR3 length: 15 residues. In DNA form, the CDR3 reads TGTGCCAGCAGCGTAGACCCAGGGGGAGGTTCACCCCTCCACTTT. This codes for CASSVDPGGGSPLHF. The variable domain in full, completed from reference TRBV9 and TRBJ1-6, reads DSGVTQTPKHLITATGQRVTLRCSPRSGDLSVYWYQQSLDQGLQFLIQYYNGEERAKGNILERFSAQQFPDLHSELNLSSLELGDSALYFCASSVDPGGGSPLHFGNGTRLTVT.

This sequence joins TRBV30 and TRBJ1-2; tentatively, D is TRBD1 (6 bases). Germline-derived CDR1 and CDR2 are GTSNPN and SVGIG (reference sequence). There are 15 residues in the CDR3. Trimming stripped 2 bases from V and 4 bases from J, with 17 bases between. CDR3 loop: CAWSPHGTHIYGYTF. CDR3 DNA sequence: TGTGCCTGGAGTCCCCATGGGACACACATCTATGGCTACACCTTC.

The rearrangement uses TRBV5-6 and TRBJ2-7; TRBD1 matches 7 bases. CDR3 length: 13 residues. Germline V gene lookup returns CDR1 SGHDT and CDR2 YYEEEE. Trimming cost V 7 bases and J 1 base; bases outside gene matches: 5. CDR3 protein: CASGRTGSYEQYF. The CDR3 DNA is TGTGCCAGCGGCCGGACAGGTTCCTACGAGCAGTACTTC.

This sequence joins TRBV5-1 and TRBJ2-7; 11 bases are a match to TRBD2. Per germline, CDR1 SGHRS and CDR2 YFSETQ. V trimming: 0 bases; J trimming: 5 bases; junction bases outside the gene matches: 4. This CDR3 is built from 15 residues. In DNA form, the CDR3 reads TGCGCCAGCAGCTTGGCGACTAGCGGGACTGACGAGCAGTACTTC. Protein: CASSLATSGTDEQYF. The whole variable domain, filled in from reference TRBV5-1 and TRBJ2-7, reads KAGVTQTPRYLIKTRGQQVTLSCSPISGHRSVSWYQQTPGQGLQFLFEYFSETQRNKGNFPGRFSGRQFSNSRSEMNVSTLELGDSALYLCASSLATSGTDEQYFGPGTRLTVT.

The genes are TRBV21-1 and TRBJ2-1; TRBD2, the table's D call, was not compared with the DNA. TRBV21-1 is described as a pseudogene. The CDR3 extends over 19 amino acids. The CDR3 is CASSKGTSRSTLSYNEQFF. The DNA of the CDR3 is TGTGCCAGCAGCAAAGGGACTAGCCGTTCTACCCTAAGCTACAATGAGCAGTTCTTC.

The genes are TRBV6-5 and TRBJ2-7; 9 bases align to TRBD2. V was clipped by 7 bases and J by 6 bases; unmatched bases: 13. The CDR3 is 15 residues long. Germline V CDR1 and CDR2: MNHEY, SVGAGI. CDR3 DNA: TGTGCCAGCACTCCGTTGATGGCGGGAGGGCCCGAGCAGTACTTC. Amino acid sequence: CASTPLMAGGPEQYF.